These 8 T cell receptor beta chains originate from one sample sequenced in a study of blood T cells in healthy people across ages. Next came a second PCR, run for roughly 6 to 11 cycles, which used a sample-barcoded 5' primer along with a J-beta primer mix. TCRdb used MiXCR to reprocess the 5' RACE reads, holding one entry per CDR3 protein. The profile covers about 1,600,000 distinct CDR3 sequences, with roughly 45% appearing a single time and approximately 7.9% taken by the ten largest. Sequencing was done on a sample of blood. Every receptor here comes from a woman between 18 and 29 years old in good health.

This clonotype has only a few counts. The chain has TRBV5-1 and TRBJ2-3; TRBD1 might be the D (6 bases). Deletions cut 3 bases from V and 1 base from J, with 9 bases between. The CDR3 loop spans 14 amino acids. The germline V gene has CDR1 SGHRS and CDR2 YFSETQ. Here the CDR3 DNA reads TGCGCCAGCAGCTCCAAGGGGGGCACAGATACGCAGTATTTT. This encodes CASSSKGGTDTQYF.

This chain links TRBV3-1 with TRBJ2-4; 12 bases map to TRBD2. Trimming removed 0 bases from V and 0 bases from J; junction bases left unmatched: 6. This CDR3 has 19 amino acids. CDR1 is LGHDT, CDR2 YNNKEL, per germline (reference sequence). Written as DNA, the CDR3 is TGTGCCAGCAGCCAAGAGGGCGGGACTAGCGGGTTAGCCAAAAACATTCAGTACTTC. This translates into CASSQEGGTSGLAKNIQYF. Combining the CDR3 with reference TRBV3-1 and TRBJ2-4 gives the whole variable domain DTAVSQTPKYLVTQMGNDKSIKCEQNLGHDTMYWYKQDSKKFLKIMFSYNNKELIINETVPNRFSPKSPDKAHLNLHINSLELGDSAVYFCASSQEGGTSGLAKNIQYFGAGTRLSVL.

This clonotype was counted between two and nine times. The V call is TRBV27, the J call TRBJ1-6, with D tentatively TRBD1 (5 bases). CDR1 is MNHEY, CDR2 SMNVEV, per germline (reference sequence). V was shortened by 4 bases and J by 11 bases, with 12 bases between the two germline ends. The CDR3 loop spans 13 amino acids. This CDR3 reads CASSWGPSAPLHF. DNA for the CDR3: TGTGCCAGCAGTTGGGGACCGTCGGCACCCCTCCACTTT.

This clonotype was seen a few times. The chain links TRBV9 to TRBJ2-5; a weak D match, TRBD1 (6 bases). Gene TRBJ2-7 matches the end of the DNA better, so the J call may be wrong. Germline CDR1 and CDR2: SGDLS and YYNGEE. The CDR3 contains 13 residues. The chain's CDR3 is CASSADSLHEQYF. The CDR3 DNA follows: TGTGCCAGCAGCGCGGACAGTCTACACGAGCAGTACTTC.

The gene calls are TRBV20-1 and TRBJ2-7, with TRBD2 matching 10 bases. V lost 3 bases, J lost 7 bases, and 9 bases stayed unmatched. This CDR3 contains 14 residues. Germline V gives CDR1 DFQATT, CDR2 SNEGSKA (reference sequence). CDR3 nucleotide sequence: TGCAGTGCTAGGGGGCTAGCGGGAGTGGCTGAGCAGTACTTC. Amino acids: CSARGLAGVAEQYF.

The chain employs TRBV2 and TRBJ2-5, with D tentatively TRBD1 (5 bases). CDR1 is SNHLY and CDR2 is FYNNEI in the germline V gene. The CDR3 is made up of 12 amino acids. Trimming shortened V by 7 bases and J by 5 bases, and 11 bases separated the two germline ends. Written as DNA, the CDR3 is TGTGCCAGCAAGTTTAAGGGGGAGACCCAGTACTTC. Amino acid sequence: CASKFKGETQYF.

This clonotype turned up a few times. The rearrangement uses TRBV12-5 and TRBJ1-1; TRBD1 is a possible D gene (5 bases). Trimming removed 0 bases from V and 4 bases from J, with 27 bases in between. Germline assignment: CDR1 LGHNT and CDR2 FRNRAP. This CDR3 has 20 amino acids. CDR3: CASGLVKSGTWENEGTEAFF. The CDR3 coding sequence is TGTGCTAGTGGTTTGGTAAAGAGCGGGACGTGGGAGAACGAGGGCACTGAAGCTTTCTTT.

V and J are TRBV20-1 and TRBJ2-5; perhaps TRBD2 as D (5 bases). The CDR3 totals 13 residues. The V end was cut by 1 base, the J end by 5 bases, with 11 bases between. Germline-derived CDR1 and CDR2 are DFQATT and SNEGSKA (reference sequence). The CDR3 sequence is CSARAAGVETQYF. CDR3 coding DNA: TGCAGTGCTAGAGCCGCCGGGGTGGAGACCCAGTACTTC.